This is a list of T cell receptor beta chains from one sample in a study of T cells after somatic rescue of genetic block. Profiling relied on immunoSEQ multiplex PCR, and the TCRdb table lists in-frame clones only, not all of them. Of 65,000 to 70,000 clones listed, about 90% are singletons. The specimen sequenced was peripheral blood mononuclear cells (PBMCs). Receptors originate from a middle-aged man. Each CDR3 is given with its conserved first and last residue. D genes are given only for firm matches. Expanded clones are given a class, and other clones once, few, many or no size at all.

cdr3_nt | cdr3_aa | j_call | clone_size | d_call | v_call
TGCGCCAGCAGCTTTTATACGGGTAACGAGCAGTACTTC | CASSFYTGNEQYF | TRBJ2-7 | - | - | TRBV5-1
TGTGCCAGCAGCTTGACACAGAGCACTGAAGCTTTCTTT | CASSLTQSTEAFF | TRBJ1-1 | - | - | TRBV5-6
TGTGCCATCAGAGAGACAGGGGACTACGAGCAGTACTTC | CAIRETGDYEQYF | TRBJ2-7 | few | TRBD1 | TRBV10-3
TGTGCCACCCAGACAGGGGTGGAGACCCAGTACTTC | CATQTGVETQYF | TRBJ2-5 | - | TRBD1 | TRBV2
TGCGCCAGCAGCTTGGTAGCTGCCCAGGAGACCCAGTACTTC | CASSLVAAQETQYF | TRBJ2-5 | - | - | TRBV5-1
TGTGCCAGCAGCCAAGGAGTCTCAAACACTGAAGCTTTCTTT | CASSQGVSNTEAFF | TRBJ1-1 | - | - | TRBV4-2
TGCGCCAGCAGCCAGATACAGGGAACCTACTACGAGCAGTACTTC | CASSQIQGTYYEQYF | TRBJ2-7 | once | - | TRBV4-1
TGTGCCAGCAGCTTCAGGGGGCGAGATACGCAGTATTTT | CASSFRGRDTQYF | TRBJ2-3 | - | TRBD1 | TRBV5-4
TGTGCCAGTAGTGTACAGGGGGCACGGCAGCCCCAGCATTTT | CASSVQGARQPQHF | TRBJ1-5 | - | TRBD1 | TRBV19
TGTGCCAGCAGCTTACAGGGTGCAGATACGCAGTATTTT | CASSLQGADTQYF | TRBJ2-3 | - | - | TRBV7-2
TGTGCCAGCAGTGAAGCCCAGGGTCGTGGCTACACCTTC | CASSEAQGRGYTF | TRBJ1-2 | once | - | TRBV2
TGTGCCAGCAGCGGAAGCGGGGGCCAAGAGACCCAGTACTTC | CASSGSGGQETQYF | TRBJ2-5 | - | TRBD2 | TRBV2
TGTGCCAGCAGTTACTCGACGGGGGCACTGAACACTGAAGCTTTCTTT | CASSYSTGALNTEAFF | TRBJ1-1 | - | - | TRBV6-5
TGTGCCAGTAGAAGGTCAGGGACTTATAGCAATCAGCCCCAGCATTTT | CASRRSGTYSNQPQHF | TRBJ1-5 | - | - | TRBV19
TGTGCCAGCAGCTTATTGCGGGGCACTAATGAAAAACTGTTTTTT | CASSLLRGTNEKLFF | TRBJ1-4 | - | - | TRBV7-8
TGTGCCAGCAGGGACAAGGGAGGGCACAATGAGCAGTTCTTC | CASRDKGGHNEQFF | TRBJ2-1 | - | TRBD2 | TRBV5-4
TGTGCCAGCAGTGAAGGGGTTGGCTACACCTTC | CASSEGVGYTF | TRBJ1-2 | - | - | TRBV25-1